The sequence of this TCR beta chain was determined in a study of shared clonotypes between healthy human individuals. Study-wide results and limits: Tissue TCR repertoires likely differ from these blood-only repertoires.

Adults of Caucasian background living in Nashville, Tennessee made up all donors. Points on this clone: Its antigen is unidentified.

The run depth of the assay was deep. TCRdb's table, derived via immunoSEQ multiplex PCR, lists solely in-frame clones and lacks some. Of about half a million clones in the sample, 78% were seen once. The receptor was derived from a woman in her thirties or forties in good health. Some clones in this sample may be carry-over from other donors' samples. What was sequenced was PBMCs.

Written as DNA, the CDR3 is TGTGCCAGCTCACCCCCGGGACAGAGCTTAACGGGTGAAGCTTTCTTT. Translating gives CASSPPGQSLTGEAFF. The rearrangement links TRBV18 to TRBJ1-1; TRBD1 aligns across 7 bases. Germline V gene sequence: CDR1 KGHSH, CDR2 LQKENI. This CDR3 region has 16 residues. J gave up 7 bases and V 3 bases, and 14 bases lay outside the gene matches.